These 21 T cell receptor beta chains were sequenced from one sample in a study of tissue T cells after allogeneic stem cell transplantation. Assay used: immunoSEQ multiplex PCR; TCRdb lists only in-frame clones, some missing. The sample lists 8,900 or so clones, under 55% seen once, with about 2.2% in the top ten. Time point described: mouse harvest day 7 after allogeneic transplant. Each mouse received 10^7 T-cell-depleted marrow cells plus 10^6 splenic CD5+ T cells by tail vein. The sequencing sample was made of skin. The origin of the receptors is a female BALB/c mouse given C57BL/6 T cells with graft-versus-host disease after an allogeneic hematopoietic cell transplant.

A remark on this clone: Genes and germline come from the mouse. The read terminates 1 residue ahead of where the CDR3 ends, so the germline J gene completes it. The chain uses TRBV4 and TRBJ2-7, with TRBD2 matching 7 bases. The CDR3 is made up of 14 amino acids. Germline V lookup: CDR1 LGHDT, CDR2 YNNKQL (reference sequence). V gave up 4 bases and J gave up 0 bases; unmatched junction bases: 3. CDR3 in amino acids: CASSWGGSSYEQYF. Incomplete CDR3 DNA: TGTGCCAGCAGCTGGGGGGGGAGCTCCTATGAACAGTAC.

Within the sample, this clone is medium-sized (0.01 to 0.1%). Genes and germline come from the mouse. The read ends 1 residue shy of where the CDR3 ends; the end is completed using the germline J gene. This sequence joins TRBV26 and TRBJ2-7; TRBD1 matches at 9 bases. The ends lost 2 bases at V and 7 bases at J; junction bases unmatched: 6. CDR1 is KGHPV, CDR2 FQNQEV, per germline (reference sequence). This CDR3 has 14 amino acids. CDR3 loop: CASSLPGQGGEQYF. The CDR3 DNA, read in part, is TGTGCCAGCAGTCTGCCGGGACAGGGTGGGGAACAGTAC.

Worth noting for this clone: Germline and genes here are mouse. This CDR3 reads CASSLRQGRYAEQFF. The sequenced part of the CDR3 DNA is TGTGCCAGCAGTCTCCGACAGGGGAGATATGCTGAGCAGTTC. The chain uses TRBV26 and TRBJ2-1; TRBD1 matches 8 bases. The read gets to within 1 residue of the CDR3 end, and the germline J gene fills in the rest. The V gene's germline CDR1 is KGHPV and CDR2 FQNQEV (reference sequence). The ends lost 3 bases at V and 4 bases at J; junction bases unmatched: 5. The CDR3 has 15 amino acids.

On this clone: Gene names refer to mouse genes. The CDR3 end is not reached by the read, which stops 1 residue before it; the germline J gene fills it in. This chain uses TRBV26 with TRBJ2-4; TRBD1 matches 9 bases. This CDR3 spans 14 amino acids. Germline CDR1 KGHPV, CDR2 FQNQEV (reference sequence). Trimming cost V 4 bases and J 3 bases; bases outside gene matches: 2. CDR3 DNA, as far as it was read: TGTGCCAGCAGTCACGGGACAGGGCAAAACACCTTGTAC. This encodes CASSHGTGQNTLY. The whole CDR3 protein reads CASSHGTGQNTLYF.

In its sample, this clone was seen a few times. Genes here carry mouse names. CDR3 residues: CSSSSGTGRNEQYF. The CDR3 bases that were read are TGCTCCAGCAGTTCCGGGACAGGGAGGAATGAACAGTAC. The chain uses TRBV23 and TRBJ2-7; TRBD1 reflects the table's D call only, with no check against the DNA. The read stops 1 residue short of the end of the CDR3; the missing end is completed from the germline J gene. The germline V gene encodes CDR1 KGHTA and CDR2 FQNQQP. This CDR3 is built from 14 residues.

Notes on this clone: All gene names here are mouse names. The CDR3 goes on 1 residue after the read ends, and that part is filled in from the germline J gene. The genes are TRBV3 and TRBJ1-4; maybe TRBD1 (5 bases). Between the trimmed V and J ends, which lost 5 bases and 0 bases, there was a span of 7 bases. Germline lookup yields CDR1 SNHLY and CDR2 FYNGKV (reference sequence). This CDR3 is 14 amino acids long. The CDR3: CASSPGVSNERLFF. The CDR3 DNA, read in part, is TGTGCCAGCAGCCCGGGGGTTTCCAACGAAAGATTATTT.

In this sample, this clone turned up a few times. Gene names and germline refer to mouse. With the read ending 1 residue before the CDR3 end, the germline J gene is used to fill in that end. This chain connects TRBV26 to TRBJ1-6, with no clear D. TRBJ1-6 is identified as an open reading frame with a role that is uncertain. CDR1 and CDR2 from the germline V gene are KGHPV and FQNQEV (reference sequence). V was trimmed by 0 bases and J by 0 bases, leaving 6 bases between them. The CDR3 runs to 16 residues. Incomplete CDR3 DNA: TGTGCCAGCAGTCTGTCACACAATTCCTATAATTCGCCCCTCTAC. Translated: CASSLSHNSYNSPLY. The complete CDR3 sequence is CASSLSHNSYNSPLYF.

Note on this clone: Genes here carry mouse names. The read gets to within 1 residue of the CDR3 end, and the germline J gene fills in the rest. The chain is built from TRBV26 and TRBJ1-2, with D possibly TRBD1 on 5 matching bases. The CDR3 is made up of 14 amino acids. Trimming took 2 bases from V and 0 from J, leaving 7 bases between them. Germline values: CDR1 KGHPV, CDR2 FQNQEV (reference sequence). CDR3 protein: CASSLGATNSDYTF. The sequenced part of the CDR3 DNA is TGTGCCAGCAGTCTGGGGGCTACAAACTCCGACTACACC.

Turning to this clone: Genes and germline come from the mouse. The read terminates 1 residue ahead of where the CDR3 ends, so the germline J gene completes it. The rearrangement uses TRBV3 and TRBJ1-4; no reliable D call. The CDR3 has 16 residues. V was trimmed by 1 base and J by 2 bases, leaving 11 bases between them. Germline V CDR1 and CDR2: SNHLY, FYNGKV (reference sequence). The DNA read from the CDR3 is TGTGCCAGCAGCTTAGTCGGGATGGGGTCCAACGAAAGATTATTT. It specifies CASSLVGMGSNERLF. The whole CDR3 sequence reads CASSLVGMGSNERLFF.

A note on this clone: The gene names given are mouse names. The read terminates 1 residue before the CDR3 end, so the remaining end is supplied by the germline J gene. The chain carries TRBV26 and TRBJ1-4; D ambiguous. CDR1 is KGHPV and CDR2 is FQNQEV in the germline V gene (reference sequence). Trimming removed 3 bases from V and 1 base from J, with 3 bases in between. CDR3 length: 13 residues. The covered CDR3 bases are TGTGCCAGCAGTCTATATTCCAACGAAAGATTATTT. Its protein is CASSLYSNERLF. The complete CDR3 protein is CASSLYSNERLFF. Variable domain in full (rest from reference TRBV26 and TRBJ1-4): NSKVIQTPRYLVKGQGQKAKMRCIPEKGHPVVFWYQQNKNNEFKFLINFQNQEVLQQIDMTEKRFSAECPSNSPCSLEIQSSEAGDSALYLCASSLYSNERLFFGHGTKLSVL.

Of note for this clone: Genes here carry mouse names. The CDR3 is cut off 1 residue early in the read; its end comes from the germline J gene. The rearrangement uses TRBV26 and TRBJ2-5; the D is unclear. V was shortened by 4 bases and J by 0 bases, with 5 bases between the two germline ends. The CDR3 has 13 residues. Germline V gene data show CDR1 as KGHPV and CDR2 as FQNQEV (reference sequence). This chain's CDR3 is CASSPLNQDTQYF. The sequenced part of the CDR3 DNA is TGTGCCAGCAGTCCACTTAACCAAGACACCCAGTAC. Together with reference TRBV26 and TRBJ2-5, the CDR3 gives the full variable domain: NSKVIQTPRYLVKGQGQKAKMRCIPEKGHPVVFWYQQNKNNEFKFLINFQNQEVLQQIDMTEKRFSAECPSNSPCSLEIQSSEAGDSALYLCASSPLNQDTQYFGPGTRLLVL.

As for this clone: The genes are named according to mouse. Read data end 1 residue before the CDR3 end; the end is taken from the germline J gene. This chain connects TRBV26 to TRBJ2-5; TRBD2 matches at 7 bases. Germline V CDR1 and CDR2: KGHPV, FQNQEV (reference sequence). This CDR3 has 15 amino acids. V shed 2 bases and J 0 bases; nucleotides not matched to a gene: 2. The covered CDR3 bases are TGTGCCAGCAGTCTGAACTGGGGAAACCAAGACACCCAGTAC. Translated: CASSLNWGNQDTQY. The whole CDR3 protein reads CASSLNWGNQDTQYF.

Remarks on this clone: All gene names here are mouse names. The missing CDR3 end, 1 residue past where the read stops, is filled in from the germline J gene. The chain joins TRBV19 to TRBJ1-1, with D uncertain. Germline CDR1 reads FNHDT; CDR2 reads SITEND (reference sequence). V was cut by 6 bases and J by 6 bases, with 6 bases left in between. The CDR3 covers 10 residues. This CDR3 reads CASTEAEVFF. The part of the CDR3 DNA that was read is TGTGCCAGCACGGAGGCAGAAGTCTTC.

This clone was seen more than once but under ten times. Genes here carry mouse names. The read stops 1 residue short of the end of the CDR3; the missing end is completed from the germline J gene. The chain uses TRBV3 and TRBJ1-3, with a possible D match to TRBD1 (6 bases). V lost 2 bases and J 4 bases, leaving 9 bases between the germline ends. The CDR3 length is 14 residues. The V gene's germline CDR1 is SNHLY and CDR2 FYNGKV (reference sequence). The covered CDR3 bases are TGTGCCAGCAGCTTACAGGGGAGGGGAAATACGCTCTAT. It codes for CASSLQGRGNTLY. The CDR3 as a whole reads CASSLQGRGNTLYF.

In its sample, this clone was seen once. Gene and germline names: mouse. The read ends 1 residue before the CDR3 terminus; that terminus is restored from the germline J gene. This chain connects TRBV26 to TRBJ1-1, with D possibly matching TRBD1 (6 bases). V was cut by 6 bases and J by 4 bases, with 15 bases left in between. Germline V lookup: CDR1 KGHPV, CDR2 FQNQEV (reference sequence). This CDR3 is built from 14 residues. The CDR3 reads CASRPTGRGTEVFF. Partial CDR3 DNA: TGTGCCAGCAGGCCAACAGGGAGAGGCACAGAAGTCTTC.

Of note for this clone: Mouse names are used for the genes. The CDR3 goes on 1 residue after the read ends, and that part is filled in from the germline J gene. This chain links TRBV13-1 with TRBJ2-7, with D perhaps matching TRBD1 or TRBD2 (6 bases each). The CDR3 totals 13 residues. Germline V lookup: CDR1 NSHNY, CDR2 SYGAGN. The V gene lost 3 bases and the J gene lost 2 bases, with 9 bases spanning the gap. Partial CDR3 DNA: TGTGCCAGCAGTGGGGGGGACACCTATGAACAGTAC. It specifies CASSGGDTYEQY. The full-length CDR3 reads as CASSGGDTYEQYF.

Concerning this clone itself: The germline and genes are mouse ones. The read ends 1 residue before the CDR3 terminus; that terminus is restored from the germline J gene. This sequence joins TRBV26 and TRBJ1-2, with a possible D match to TRBD1 (6 bases). The V gene lost 2 bases and the J gene lost 0 bases, with 10 bases spanning the gap. The CDR3 length is 15 residues. Germline V gene sequence: CDR1 KGHPV, CDR2 FQNQEV (reference sequence). CDR3 sequence reads: CASSLQGRANSDYTF. The CDR3 DNA, read in part, is TGTGCCAGCAGTCTGCAGGGGCGTGCAAACTCCGACTACACC. The complete variable domain, with remaining parts taken from reference TRBV26 and TRBJ1-2, reads NSKVIQTPRYLVKGQGQKAKMRCIPEKGHPVVFWYQQNKNNEFKFLINFQNQEVLQQIDMTEKRFSAECPSNSPCSLEIQSSEAGDSALYLCASSLQGRANSDYTFGSGTRLLVI.

With respect to this clone: The germline and genes are mouse ones. The read ends 1 residue early relative to the CDR3; the germline J gene fills the gap. The V gene is TRBV3, the J gene TRBJ2-2; 7 bases align to TRBD2. V lost 3 bases to trimming and J lost 0 bases; unmatched junction nucleotides: 1. The germline gives CDR1 SNHLY, CDR2 FYNGKV (reference sequence). This CDR3 has 15 amino acids. CDR3 loop: CASSFWGTNTGQLYF. The sequenced CDR3 bases are TGTGCCAGCAGCTTCTGGGGGACAAACACCGGGCAGCTCTAC.

A word on this clone: Each gene name is a mouse one. Read sequence stops 1 residue before the CDR3 end, and the germline J gene provides the missing end. V usage is TRBV5 and J usage is TRBJ2-5; 8 nucleotides match TRBD2. Germline CDR1 reads LGHNA; CDR2 reads YNLKQL (reference sequence). This CDR3 region has 14 residues. J was trimmed by 6 bases and V by 0 bases; bases with no gene match: 2. CDR3 loop: CASSQDGGVDTQYF. The sequenced part of the CDR3 DNA is TGTGCCAGCAGCCAAGATGGGGGGGTGGACACCCAGTAC.

As regards this clone: Each gene name is a mouse one. The read ends 1 residue early relative to the CDR3; the germline J gene fills the gap. The chain employs TRBV5 and TRBJ2-7; 8 bases are a match to TRBD2. The V gene's germline CDR1 is LGHNA and CDR2 YNLKQL (reference sequence). J lost 7 bases, V lost 1 base, and 9 bases had no gene match. This CDR3 region has 15 residues. Partial CDR3 DNA: TGTGCCAGCAGCCAAGGGGCTGGGGGGCGCGGGGAACAGTAC. It specifies CASSQGAGGRGEQY. The CDR3 in full is CASSQGAGGRGEQYF.

This clone was seen a few times. The genes are named according to mouse. The read stops 1 residue short of the end of the CDR3; the missing end is completed from the germline J gene. The chain joins TRBV13-1 to TRBJ2-4, with D perhaps assigned TRBD1 or TRBD2 (6 bases each). This CDR3 is built from 16 residues. From germline, CDR1 is NSHNY and CDR2 SYGAGN. V lost 3 bases to trimming and J lost 2 bases, with 16 bases between them. CDR3 DNA (partial): TGTGCCAGCAGTGGGGGCCCATGGGGGCCTCAAAACACCTTGTAC. This translates into CASSGGPWGPQNTLY. The entire CDR3 reads CASSGGPWGPQNTLYF.